These 27 T cell receptor beta chains came from one sample sequenced in a study of blood T cell repertoires in COVID-19. The data were produced by immunoSEQ multiplex PCR, yet TCRdb's version contains in-frame clones alone and is incomplete. The table has 400,000 to 550,000 clones, nearly 90% seen once. Specimen: PBMCs or T cells enriched from blood (not recorded which). The receptors here all came from a woman between 18 and 30 years old with acute COVID-19.

This clone showed up just a few times. The same CDR3 arises from other DNA sequences in this sample as well. The genes are TRBV19 and TRBJ1-1; possible D gene TRBD1, 6 bases. Germline values: CDR1 LNHDA, CDR2 SQIVND (reference sequence). The CDR3 covers 14 residues. Trimming shortened V by 2 bases and J by 1 base, and 8 bases separated the two germline ends. The CDR3 reads CASSIKQGNTEAFF. The DNA of the CDR3 is TGTGCCAGTAGTATAAAACAGGGGAACACTGAAGCTTTCTTT.

The gene calls are TRBV19 and TRBJ2-5; possible D gene TRBD1, 6 bases. The CDR3 is 15 amino acids. Trimming left V 0 bases short and J 5 bases short, with 13 bases between. Germline-derived CDR1 and CDR2 are LNHDA and SQIVND (reference sequence). The CDR3 DNA reads TGTGCCAGTAGTATAGATCCAGGGGCAGCGGAGACCCAGTACTTC. Protein: CASSIDPGAAETQYF.

Notes on this clone: The conserved phenylalanine or tryptophan normally closing the CDR3 is absent here, so this likely arose from a read error. Because the CDR3's place on the DNA is in doubt, the DNA is left out and the CDR3 is given as listed by TCRdb. The V gene is TRBV2, the J gene TRBJ1-2; no DNA check was done on the table's D call, TRBD1. Germline V gives CDR1 SNHLY, CDR2 FYNNEI. The CDR3 is 12 residues long, counting both termini. The chain's CDR3 is CASSDLGTGAAL.

This sequence joins TRBV15 and TRBJ2-5; no reliable D call. Trimming removed 5 bases at V and 5 bases at J, with 6 bases between. This CDR3 region has 11 residues. Germline lookup yields CDR1 LNHNV and CDR2 YYDKDF (reference sequence). CDR3 sequence: CATSEVETQYF. The DNA for the CDR3 is TGTGCCACCAGCGAGGTGGAGACCCAGTACTTC.

The CDR3 nucleotides read TGTGCCAGTAGTATGGCAGGGATCACCGGGGAGCTGTTTTTT. Protein sequence: CASSMAGITGELFF. J is TRBJ2-2 and V is TRBV19; TRBD1 is a possible D gene (5 bases). Trimming stripped 3 bases from V and 4 bases from J, with 9 bases between. The germline V gene has CDR1 LNHDA and CDR2 SQIVND (reference sequence). CDR3 length: 14 residues.

This clone was seen a handful of times. The chain has TRBV7-2 and TRBJ2-7; 9 positions match TRBD2. CDR1 and CDR2 (germline): SGHTA, FQGNSA. The CDR3 has 15 amino acids. V was clipped by 5 bases and J by 2 bases; unmatched bases: 7. CDR3 amino acids: CASSTIAGATYEQYF. The CDR3 DNA reads as TGTGCCAGCAGCACAATAGCGGGAGCGACCTACGAGCAGTACTTC.

The chain couples TRBV28 to TRBJ1-6, with TRBD1 matching 9 bases. The CDR3 loop spans 14 amino acids. V shed 6 bases and J 7 bases; nucleotides not matched to a gene: 4. The germline V gene has CDR1 MDHEN and CDR2 SYDVKM. The CDR3 reads CASRPTGGNSPLHF. The DNA for the CDR3 is TGTGCCAGCAGGCCGACAGGGGGAAATTCACCCCTCCACTTT.

The chain is built from TRBV5-6 and TRBJ1-5; the D gene is possibly TRBD1 (6 bases). CDR1 is SGHDT, CDR2 YYEEEE, per germline. CDR3 length: 14 residues. With 3 bases removed from V and 6 bases from J, the gap between germline ends came to 13 bases. Here the CDR3 reads CASSSQGRSQPQHF. Written as DNA, the CDR3 is TGTGCCAGCAGCTCACAGGGTCGGAGTCAGCCCCAGCATTTT.

The chain joins TRBV18 to TRBJ2-1, with 8 bases lining up with TRBD1. V lost 8 bases, J lost 9 bases, and 9 bases stayed unmatched. CDR3 length equals 13 residues. Germline-derived CDR1 and CDR2 are KGHSH and LQKENI. The CDR3 protein is CASQQGASREQFF. The CDR3 DNA reads as TGTGCCAGCCAGCAGGGGGCGAGTCGTGAGCAGTTCTTC.

The chain links TRBV7-2 to TRBJ1-1; TRBD1 might be the D (5 bases). Germline CDR1 reads SGHTA; CDR2 reads FQGNSA. Trimming removed 5 bases at V and 0 bases at J, with 7 bases between. CDR3 length: 13 amino acids. The CDR3: CASSLTVNTEAFF. The CDR3 DNA reads TGTGCCAGCAGCCTGACAGTGAACACTGAAGCTTTCTTT.

The chain is built from TRBV9 and TRBJ2-2; 9 bases are a match to TRBD2. The CDR3 extends over 18 amino acids. Germline CDR1 reads SGDLS; CDR2 reads YYNGEE. Trimming removed 0 bases from V and 0 bases from J; junction bases left unmatched: 6. CDR3 sequence: CASSVEGSGGSNTGELFF. In DNA, the CDR3 is TGTGCCAGCAGCGTAGAGGGTAGCGGGGGTTCGAACACCGGGGAGCTGTTTTTT.

This rearrangement joins TRBV9 to TRBJ2-5; a weak D match, TRBD2 (6 bases). V lost 0 bases and J 0 bases, leaving 9 bases between the germline ends. The V gene's germline CDR1 is SGDLS and CDR2 YYNGEE. The CDR3 is 15 residues long. In nucleotides, the CDR3 is TGTGCCAGCAGCGTAGTAGGAGGGAACCAAGAGACCCAGTACTTC. This gives the protein CASSVVGGNQETQYF.

This clone was recorded once. J is TRBJ2-7 and V is TRBV29-1; 10 bases match TRBD2. The V and J ends lost 3 bases and 6 bases, in that order; junction bases with no gene match: 5. The CDR3 has 13 residues. Germline V gene data show CDR1 as SQVTM and CDR2 as ANQGSEA. The CDR3 here is CSVDTSGIGEQYF. DNA for the CDR3: TGCAGCGTTGATACTAGCGGGATTGGCGAGCAGTACTTC.

V gene TRBV7-9 combines with J gene TRBJ1-3; 8 bases line up with TRBD1. Germline CDR1 and CDR2: SEHNR and FQNEAQ (reference sequence). The length of the CDR3 is 15 residues. Germline trimming cut 4 bases from V and 2 bases from J; bases unmatched to any gene: 4. The CDR3 nucleotides are TGTGCCAGCAGCTCAGGACAGGGCCCTGGAAACACCATATATTTT. It encodes CASSSGQGPGNTIYF.

The chain joins TRBV7-9 to TRBJ2-7; the match to TRBD1 covers 10 bases. This CDR3 contains 15 residues. V was clipped by 7 bases and J by 7 bases; unmatched bases: 13. Germline V gene lookup returns CDR1 SEHNR and CDR2 FQNEAQ (reference sequence). CDR3 amino acids: CASTPPGQGIWEQYF. The CDR3 DNA reads TGTGCCAGCACCCCCCCGGGACAGGGGATCTGGGAGCAGTACTTC.

This chain uses TRBV24-1 with TRBJ2-2, with 12 bases that match TRBD2. Germline V CDR1 and CDR2: KGHDR, SFDVKD. This CDR3 is 16 amino acids long. The V segment lost 4 bases and the J segment 6 bases; nucleotides outside the gene matches: 5. DNA for the CDR3: TGTGCCACCAGTGAGCGACTAGCGGGAGTCTCCGGGGAGCTGTTTTTT. The encoded protein is CATSERLAGVSGELFF.

This clone was detected once. This chain links TRBV27 with TRBJ1-2; D might be TRBD1 (6 bases). The CDR3 spans 13 residues. Trimming took off 7 bases at V and 8 bases at J, with 17 bases between the two ends. Germline CDR1 MNHEY, CDR2 SMNVEV (reference sequence). CDR3 loop: CASTPTGNYGYTF. Written as DNA, the CDR3 is TGTGCCAGCACCCCAACAGGGAATTACGGCTACACCTTC.

The rearrangement links TRBV29-1 to TRBJ1-1, with D tentatively TRBD1 (5 bases). V lost 5 bases to trimming and J lost 4 bases, with 14 bases between them. The CDR3 covers 13 residues. Germline-derived CDR1 and CDR2 are SQVTM and ANQGSEA. The CDR3 sequence is CSVSDNGVTEAFF. DNA for the CDR3: TGCAGCGTTTCGGACAATGGAGTCACTGAAGCTTTCTTT.

This chain connects TRBV7-8 to TRBJ2-7; 7 bases map to TRBD1. The CDR3 contains 14 residues. The J segment lost 2 bases and the V segment lost 5 bases, leaving 6 bases of the junction unmatched. Germline V lookup: CDR1 SGHVS, CDR2 FQNEAQ. The CDR3 nucleotides read TGTGCCAGCAGCCCCCGACAGGGTCCCTACGAGCAGTACTTC. Translation gives CASSPRQGPYEQYF.

The chain recombines TRBV13 with TRBJ2-3; 10 bases map to TRBD2. After removal of 4 bases from V and 6 bases from J, the junction contained 10 bases not matched to a gene. CDR1 is PRHDT and CDR2 is FYEKMQ in the germline V gene (reference sequence). The CDR3 is 16 amino acids. This CDR3 reads CASSWKAGGEYDTQYF. CDR3 in DNA: TGTGCCAGCAGCTGGAAAGCGGGGGGGGAGTACGATACGCAGTATTTT.

The rearrangement links TRBV5-1 to TRBJ1-3; 7 nucleotides line up with TRBD1. After removal of 7 bases from V and 2 bases from J, the junction contained 9 bases not matched to a gene. This CDR3 is built from 15 residues. Per the germline V gene, CDR1 is SGHRS and CDR2 is YFSETQ. The CDR3 sequence: CASSLTGITGNTIYF. The CDR3 region has the DNA TGCGCCAGCTCCCTGACAGGGATCACTGGAAACACCATATATTTT.

V is TRBV7-8 and J is TRBJ2-7, with 7 bases matching TRBD1. Per the germline V gene, CDR1 is SGHVS and CDR2 is FQNEAQ. The CDR3 runs to 14 residues. V shed 5 bases, J shed 2 bases, and the junction held 6 bases outside the gene matches. In DNA, the CDR3 is TGTGCCAGCAGCACAGACAGGGTCCCCTACGAGCAGTACTTC. It is translated as CASSTDRVPYEQYF.

The chain recombines TRBV28 with TRBJ2-7, with 10 bases aligning to TRBD1. Germline V lookup: CDR1 MDHEN, CDR2 SYDVKM. This CDR3 region has 16 residues. The V segment lost 4 bases and the J segment 2 bases; nucleotides outside the gene matches: 8. DNA of the CDR3: TGTGCCAGCAGTTGGGCCGGGACAGGGGTGCCCTACGAGCAGTACTTC. Amino acid sequence: CASSWAGTGVPYEQYF.

The V call is TRBV3-1 (or the pseudogene TRBV3-2), the J call TRBJ1-4; no clear D gene. This CDR3 has 15 residues. Trimming cost V 6 bases and J 4 bases, with 15 bases left between them. The germline CDR1 and CDR2 sequences are LGHDT and YNNKEL (reference sequence). CDR3 bases: TGTGCCAGCAGGGCCCGAGGCTTGGGTAATGAAAAACTGTTTTTT. This gives the protein CASRARGLGNEKLFF.

This clone was seen once. The V and J genes are TRBV3-1 (or the pseudogene TRBV3-2) and TRBJ1-4, with 8 bases aligning to TRBD1. Trimming at V came to 5 bases and at J to 6 bases, leaving 2 bases not matched to a gene. CDR1 and CDR2 from the germline V gene are LGHDT and YNNKEL (reference sequence). This CDR3 has 13 amino acids. In DNA, the CDR3 is TGTGCCAGCAGCGACAGGGGAGATGAAAAACTGTTTTTT. It is translated as CASSDRGDEKLFF.

This chain uses TRBV28 with TRBJ1-3, with D maybe TRBD1 (5 bases). The CDR3 consists of 17 residues. Germline values: CDR1 MDHEN, CDR2 SYDVKM. Deletions cut 7 bases from V and 0 bases from J, with 19 bases between. CDR3 bases: TGTGCCAGCATCCCAAGTCCAGGGTCGAACTCTGGAAACACCATATATTTT. Its translation: CASIPSPGSNSGNTIYF.

In its sample, this clone was seen a few times. V gene TRBV19 combines with J gene TRBJ1-1; the match to TRBD1 covers 8 bases. This CDR3 contains 15 residues. Germline values: CDR1 LNHDA, CDR2 SQIVND (reference sequence). V gave up 4 bases and J gave up 3 bases; unmatched junction bases: 7. The CDR3 loop is CASSTRTGIYTEAFF. Written as DNA, the CDR3 is TGTGCCAGTAGTACCCGGACAGGGATATACACTGAAGCTTTCTTT.